A single TCR beta chain is shown here with its context. The sample is drawn from a study of blood T cell repertoires in COVID-19. Overall study: Sample material is recorded as cDNA or gDNA derived from T cells, B-cell-depleted T cells, or PBMCs.

Germline V gene data show CDR1 as ENHRY and CDR2 as SYGVKD. There are 16 residues in the CDR3. With V trimmed by 2 bases and J by 0 bases, 6 bases remained unmatched. Adults between roughly 18 and 100 years of age took part from fewer than 30 US areas. Donors of Cohort 3 who recovered were those that had two negative PCRs, clearance, or symptom resolution. In the study's own analysis: Nucleated cell counts were estimated from reference gene primer amplification. The method was immunoSEQ multiplex PCR; TCRdb's version includes in-frame clones alone and lacks a portion of them. That table supplies the V and J calls and clone size; D and trimming were determined from the DNA. The table includes about 320,000 clones, approximately 89% detected once.

This receptor was identified in a man aged 25-40 years who had recovered from COVID-19. This rearrangement joins TRBV10-3 to TRBJ1-1; the match to TRBD1 covers 7 bases. The sequenced sample consisted of PBMCs or T cells enriched from blood (not recorded which). The CDR3 sequence is CAISERDRELNTEAFF. The CDR3 bases are TGTGCCATCAGTGAGAGGGACAGAGAGTTGAACACTGAAGCTTTCTTT.